The rows below give T cell receptor beta chains drawn from one sample of a study of human T cells and chemical hapten exposure. TCRdb used MiXCR to reprocess the RACE reads, holding one entry per CDR3 protein. There are some 74,000 distinct CDR3 sequences in the sample; approximately 13% occur only once, and approximately 5.2% lies in the top ten. Sequenced here: whole blood, sampled in connection with sensitization to the hapten diphenylcyclopropenone (DPC). These receptors originate from a woman aged 50 to 60 with alopecia areata. Some clones in this sample may be carry-over from other donors' samples. Both conserved end residues are part of each CDR3. D genes are given only for firm matches. Only some rows state a clone size, as once, few, many or a class for expanded clones.

v_call	j_call	clone_size	cdr3_length	d_call	cdr3_aa	cdr3_nt
TRBV29-1	TRBJ2-1	-	14	-	CSVGFRVAYNEQFF	TGCAGCGTTGGTTTCAGGGTGGCCTACAATGAGCAGTTCTTC
TRBV29-1	TRBJ2-1	few	10	-	CSAGANEQFF	TGCAGCGCCGGAGCCAATGAGCAGTTCTTC
TRBV12-3/TRBV12-4	TRBJ1-2	many	14	-	CASSFGGIYYGYTF	TGTGCCAGCAGTTTTGGAGGGATCTACTATGGCTACACCTTC
TRBV7-6	TRBJ2-7	few	12	-	CASSLVIGEQYF	TGTGCCAGCAGCTTAGTAATTGGCGAGCAGTACTTC
TRBV12-3/TRBV12-4	TRBJ2-1	-	19	TRBD1	CASSRGPPGQVLRDNEQFF	TGTGCCAGCAGCAGAGGGCCACCGGGACAGGTCCTGAGGGACAATGAGCAGTTCTTC
TRBV28	TRBJ1-2	few	15	TRBD1	CATGTGTDNFYGYTF	TGTGCCACCGGGACTGGGACAGACAATTTCTATGGCTACACCTTC
TRBV20-1	TRBJ1-5	many	13	-	CSARTGGNQPQHF	TGCAGTGCTAGGACAGGAGGCAATCAGCCCCAGCATTTT
TRBV29-1	TRBJ2-7	few	13	-	CSVHRAPGDEQYF	TGCAGCGTCCACCGGGCTCCGGGGGACGAGCAGTACTTC
TRBV5-1	TRBJ2-7	many	15	-	CASSALQGPSYEQYF	TGCGCCAGCAGCGCACTACAGGGTCCCTCCTACGAGCAGTACTTC
TRBV2	TRBJ1-5	few	15	-	CASRGGQMSNQPQHF	TGTGCCAGCAGGGGTGGACAAATGAGCAATCAGCCCCAGCATTTT
TRBV7-9	TRBJ2-2	-	19	TRBD1	CASSFNVGRQGPNTGELFF	TGTGCCAGCAGCTTTAATGTGGGAAGACAGGGCCCGAACACCGGGGAGCTGTTTTTT
TRBV19	TRBJ1-6	few	13	-	CASSSQRNSPLHF	TGTGCCAGTAGCAGCCAGCGTAATTCACCCCTCCACTTT
TRBV29-1	TRBJ2-7	many	15	TRBD1	CSVVGGTGISYEQYF	TGCAGCGTCGTGGGCGGGACAGGGATCTCCTACGAGCAGTACTTC
TRBV6-5	TRBJ2-3	-	16	TRBD2	CASSYSGLADTDTQYF	TGTGCCAGCAGTTACTCGGGACTAGCGGACACAGATACGCAGTATTTT
TRBV12-3/TRBV12-4	TRBJ2-7	few	13	-	CASGTAGSYEQYF	TGTGCCAGCGGGACAGCCGGGAGTTACGAGCAGTACTTC
TRBV7-8	TRBJ2-7	-	14	-	CASSLAPGPYEQYF	TGTGCCAGCAGCTTAGCGCCGGGCCCCTACGAGCAGTACTTC
TRBV29-1	TRBJ1-1	few	10	-	CSVNREEAFF	TGCAGCGTTAATCGGGAGGAGGCTTTCTTT